This is a list of T cell receptor beta chains from one sample in a study of shared clonotypes between healthy human individuals. The method was immunoSEQ multiplex PCR; TCRdb's version includes in-frame clones alone and lacks a portion of them. Of over 2,000,000 clones detected, roughly 93% appear once; the ten largest clones hold approximately 1.7%. Specimen: naive CD8+ T cells from PBMCs. These receptors were taken from a man aged 18 to 29 in good health. Some clones in this sample may be carry-over from other donors' samples. The CDR3 runs from the conserved cysteine through the conserved F or W. Each record gives: CDR3 DNA, CDR3 protein, J gene, V gene, clone size, D gene. D genes are given only for firm matches. Size values are once, few and many counts, or a class for expanded clones, and some rows have none.

cdr3_nt: TGTGCCAGCAGCCCTACCTCCAGCTCCTACGAGCAGTACTTC
cdr3_aa: CASSPTSSSYEQYF
j_call: TRBJ2-7
v_call: TRBV28
clone_size: -
d_call: -

cdr3_nt: TGTGCCACCATACCCGGTGTGGGAAACACCATATATTTT
cdr3_aa: CATIPGVGNTIYF
j_call: TRBJ1-3
v_call: TRBV6-5
clone_size: -
d_call: -

cdr3_nt: TGTGCCAGCAGAACTACCGGGACTAGCGGGAGGGTCACCGGGGAGCTGTTTTTT
cdr3_aa: CASRTTGTSGRVTGELFF
j_call: TRBJ2-2
v_call: TRBV27
clone_size: few
d_call: TRBD2

cdr3_nt: TGTGCCAGCAGTTTCAGCGGGAGTTCCTACGAGCAGTACTTC
cdr3_aa: CASSFSGSSYEQYF
j_call: TRBJ2-7
v_call: TRBV27
clone_size: -
d_call: TRBD2

cdr3_nt: TGTGCCAGCAGTTTCTCCACAGATACGCAGTATTTT
cdr3_aa: CASSFSTDTQYF
j_call: TRBJ2-3
v_call: TRBV27
clone_size: -
d_call: -

cdr3_nt: TGCGCCAGCAGCCCGAACAGGGATACTGAAGCTTTCTTT
cdr3_aa: CASSPNRDTEAFF
j_call: TRBJ1-1
v_call: TRBV4-1
clone_size: -
d_call: -

cdr3_nt: TGTGCCAGCAGTTTACCAAAAGCGGGAGGCGCCTACGAGCAGTACTTC
cdr3_aa: CASSLPKAGGAYEQYF
j_call: TRBJ2-7
v_call: TRBV28
clone_size: -
d_call: TRBD2

cdr3_nt: TGTGCCAGTAGTACTTGGACTAGCGGGAGAGGGGAGCAGTACTTC
cdr3_aa: CASSTWTSGRGEQYF
j_call: TRBJ2-7
v_call: TRBV19
clone_size: once
d_call: TRBD2

cdr3_nt: TGCGCCAGCAGCCAGCTACAGGGGACCCCCTACGAGCAGTACTTC
cdr3_aa: CASSQLQGTPYEQYF
j_call: TRBJ2-7
v_call: TRBV4-1
clone_size: -
d_call: TRBD1

cdr3_nt: TGTGCCAGCAGCTTTTCACCCGGGTTGGGCCTTGACACCGGGGAGCTGTTTTTT
cdr3_aa: CASSFSPGLGLDTGELFF
j_call: TRBJ2-2
v_call: TRBV11-2
clone_size: -
d_call: -

cdr3_nt: TGTGCCAGCAGCTGGAACAGGAGAGAAAACACTGAAGCTTTCTTT
cdr3_aa: CASSWNRRENTEAFF
j_call: TRBJ1-1
v_call: TRBV11-2
clone_size: -
d_call: -

cdr3_nt: TGTGCCAGCAGTTTGGTCCAGGGTGGTGGCTACACCTTC
cdr3_aa: CASSLVQGGGYTF
j_call: TRBJ1-2
v_call: TRBV28
clone_size: once
d_call: -

cdr3_nt: TGTGCCAGCAGTTCAGGGGCAACTAATGAAAAACTGTTTTTT
cdr3_aa: CASSSGATNEKLFF
j_call: TRBJ1-4
v_call: TRBV11-3
clone_size: -
d_call: -

cdr3_nt: TGTGCCACCTCTGAGGGAGTGGTCACAGATACGCAGTATTTT
cdr3_aa: CATSEGVVTDTQYF
j_call: TRBJ2-3
v_call: TRBV6-4
clone_size: -
d_call: -

cdr3_nt: TGTGCCAGCAGCAACAGGGGTTCTGGGGCCAACGTCCTGACTTTC
cdr3_aa: CASSNRGSGANVLTF
j_call: TRBJ2-6
v_call: TRBV27
clone_size: -
d_call: TRBD1

cdr3_nt: TGTGCCAGCAGCGATCCCCTGGTAGCCTACGAGCAGTACTTC
cdr3_aa: CASSDPLVAYEQYF
j_call: TRBJ2-7
v_call: TRBV7-9
clone_size: -
d_call: -

cdr3_nt: TGTGCCAGCACCACCGGGGGATCGGGCCAGCCCCAGCATTTT
cdr3_aa: CASTTGGSGQPQHF
j_call: TRBJ1-5
v_call: TRBV2
clone_size: -
d_call: -

cdr3_nt: TGTGCCAGCAGTGCCACAGGGGGCCTCACAGATACGCAGTATTTT
cdr3_aa: CASSATGGLTDTQYF
j_call: TRBJ2-3
v_call: TRBV6-5
clone_size: once
d_call: TRBD1

cdr3_nt: TGTGCCAGCAGTGAAGCGCGGGGACGGAGGGAAGCTTTCTTT
cdr3_aa: CASSEARGRREAFF
j_call: TRBJ1-1
v_call: TRBV2
clone_size: -
d_call: -

cdr3_nt: TGTGCCAGTAGTCCCCGGACTAGCCTTTACGAGCAGTACTTC
cdr3_aa: CASSPRTSLYEQYF
j_call: TRBJ2-7
v_call: TRBV19
clone_size: -
d_call: TRBD2

cdr3_nt: TGTGCCAGCAGCTTTGCAGGGACTAGCGGCACCTACGAGCAGTACTTC
cdr3_aa: CASSFAGTSGTYEQYF
j_call: TRBJ2-7
v_call: TRBV7-2
clone_size: -
d_call: TRBD2

cdr3_nt: TGTGCCAGCAGCGTAAACGGCGAAGCTAACTATGGCTACACCTTC
cdr3_aa: CASSVNGEANYGYTF
j_call: TRBJ1-2
v_call: TRBV9
clone_size: -
d_call: -

cdr3_nt: TGTGCCAGTAGTATCCCCAGGGCCTACGAGCAGTACTTC
cdr3_aa: CASSIPRAYEQYF
j_call: TRBJ2-7
v_call: TRBV19
clone_size: -
d_call: -

cdr3_nt: TGTGCCATCAGTGAGTCGATGGCTAGCGGCCACACCGGGGAGCTGTTTTTT
cdr3_aa: CAISESMASGHTGELFF
j_call: TRBJ2-2
v_call: TRBV10-3
clone_size: -
d_call: TRBD2

cdr3_nt: TGCGCCAGCAGCCAAGGACTAGCGGGGCCCTACGAGCAGTACTTC
cdr3_aa: CASSQGLAGPYEQYF
j_call: TRBJ2-7
v_call: TRBV4-1
clone_size: -
d_call: TRBD2

cdr3_nt: TGTGCCAGCAGCTCACCCCCCGAGGACACCCAAATCGAGCAGTACTTC
cdr3_aa: CASSSPPEDTQIEQYF
j_call: TRBJ2-7
v_call: TRBV11-2
clone_size: -
d_call: -

cdr3_nt: TGTGCCAGCAGTGGGCCGGGACTAGCGCGAGATACGCAGTATTTT
cdr3_aa: CASSGPGLARDTQYF
j_call: TRBJ2-3
v_call: TRBV27
clone_size: -
d_call: TRBD2

cdr3_nt: TGTGCCAGCAGGGAGGGTTTAAGGACCTACGAGCAGTACTTC
cdr3_aa: CASREGLRTYEQYF
j_call: TRBJ2-7
v_call: TRBV27
clone_size: -
d_call: -

cdr3_nt: TGTGCCAGCAGTCCGTCAGGGGGCAACGTCAATCAGCCCCAGCATTTT
cdr3_aa: CASSPSGGNVNQPQHF
j_call: TRBJ1-5
v_call: TRBV27
clone_size: -
d_call: TRBD1

cdr3_nt: TGTGCCAGCAGCTTAGACTCGTCGGGGTTCACCGGGGAGCTGTTTTTT
cdr3_aa: CASSLDSSGFTGELFF
j_call: TRBJ2-2
v_call: TRBV11-3
clone_size: -
d_call: -

cdr3_nt: TGTGCCAGCAGCTCACAGGGGTTTGAGCAGTTCTTC
cdr3_aa: CASSSQGFEQFF
j_call: TRBJ2-1
v_call: TRBV11-2
clone_size: -
d_call: TRBD1

cdr3_nt: -
cdr3_aa: CASSSSGSSYEQYF
j_call: TRBJ2-7
v_call: TRBV6-5
clone_size: -
d_call: -

cdr3_nt: TGCGCCAGCAGACCCGAGACTAGCGGGAGTACTGAGCAGTTCTTC
cdr3_aa: CASRPETSGSTEQFF
j_call: TRBJ2-1
v_call: TRBV10-1
clone_size: -
d_call: TRBD2

cdr3_nt: TGTGCCAGCAGCCTAGCGGGATCAAACACCGGGGAGCTGTTTTTT
cdr3_aa: CASSLAGSNTGELFF
j_call: TRBJ2-2
v_call: TRBV11-3
clone_size: -
d_call: TRBD2

cdr3_nt: TGCAGCGTCTTGAGACAGGGGGCCTACGAGCAGTACTTC
cdr3_aa: CSVLRQGAYEQYF
j_call: TRBJ2-7
v_call: TRBV29-1
clone_size: -
d_call: TRBD1

cdr3_nt: TGTGCCAGCAGTAGTACGAGGGTAGCGGGGCCCTACGAGCAGTACTTC
cdr3_aa: CASSSTRVAGPYEQYF
j_call: TRBJ2-7
v_call: TRBV27
clone_size: -
d_call: TRBD2

cdr3_nt: TGTGCCAGCAGCTTTGAAGGGGGCTATGGCTACACCTTC
cdr3_aa: CASSFEGGYGYTF
j_call: TRBJ1-2
v_call: TRBV5-4
clone_size: -
d_call: -

cdr3_nt: TGTGCCATCAGGATGGGACCGGGACAGGGCAACACCGGGGAGCTGTTTTTT
cdr3_aa: CAIRMGPGQGNTGELFF
j_call: TRBJ2-2
v_call: TRBV10-3
clone_size: -
d_call: TRBD1

cdr3_nt: TGTGCCAGCAGTGACGGCAGGGCCAATTCACCCCTCCACTTT
cdr3_aa: CASSDGRANSPLHF
j_call: TRBJ1-6
v_call: TRBV2
clone_size: -
d_call: -

cdr3_nt: TGTGCCAGCAGCTTAGGACTAGCGGGAGTTGAGGAGACCCAGTACTTC
cdr3_aa: CASSLGLAGVEETQYF
j_call: TRBJ2-5
v_call: TRBV7-9
clone_size: -
d_call: TRBD2

cdr3_nt: TGCAGCGTTCTCGGGGCAGGGGGCAGGGAAGAGACCCAGTACTTC
cdr3_aa: CSVLGAGGREETQYF
j_call: TRBJ2-5
v_call: TRBV29-1
clone_size: -
d_call: TRBD1

cdr3_nt: TGTGCCACCAGCAGAGACAGGGCACAGGTCAGCTACGAGCAGTACTTC
cdr3_aa: CATSRDRAQVSYEQYF
j_call: TRBJ2-7
v_call: TRBV15
clone_size: -
d_call: -

cdr3_nt: TGTGCCAGCAGTGAAGGGGTAGCGGGAGGGGGCTACGAGCAGTACTTC
cdr3_aa: CASSEGVAGGGYEQYF
j_call: TRBJ2-7
v_call: TRBV6-1
clone_size: -
d_call: TRBD2

cdr3_nt: TGTGCCTGGAGTGCCCTCCGCGATGAGCAGTTCTTC
cdr3_aa: CAWSALRDEQFF
j_call: TRBJ2-1
v_call: TRBV30
clone_size: -
d_call: -

cdr3_nt: TGTGCCAGCAGCTTATACATCCACGAGACCCAGTACTTC
cdr3_aa: CASSLYIHETQYF
j_call: TRBJ2-5
v_call: TRBV7-6
clone_size: once
d_call: -

cdr3_nt: TGTGCCAGCACCCGAGCTAGCGGGAGTGTAAATGAGCAGTTCTTC
cdr3_aa: CASTRASGSVNEQFF
j_call: TRBJ2-1
v_call: TRBV7-8
clone_size: -
d_call: TRBD2

cdr3_nt: TGTGCCAGCAGCAACGAGGGCGGACTTAACACCGGGGAGCTGTTTTTT
cdr3_aa: CASSNEGGLNTGELFF
j_call: TRBJ2-2
v_call: TRBV9
clone_size: -
d_call: -

cdr3_nt: TGTGCCAGCAGCACAGGGTTAGATACGCAGTATTTT
cdr3_aa: CASSTGLDTQYF
j_call: TRBJ2-3
v_call: TRBV9
clone_size: -
d_call: -

cdr3_nt: TGTGCCAGCAGCTCAAGCGGGAGCTCCTACGAGCAGTACTTC
cdr3_aa: CASSSSGSSYEQYF
j_call: TRBJ2-7
v_call: TRBV7-2
clone_size: -
d_call: TRBD2

cdr3_nt: TGTGCCAGCAGCCCAGACGGTTCGAGACTTAGCACAGATACGCAGTATTTT
cdr3_aa: CASSPDGSRLSTDTQYF
j_call: TRBJ2-3
v_call: TRBV13
clone_size: -
d_call: -

cdr3_nt: TGTGCCAGCAGTTATGCCGCCGGGACCGCGAACACCGGGGAGCTGTTTTTT
cdr3_aa: CASSYAAGTANTGELFF
j_call: TRBJ2-2
v_call: TRBV27
clone_size: -
d_call: -

cdr3_nt: TGCAGCGCCCGGACAGGGTGGGACTATGGCTACACCTTC
cdr3_aa: CSARTGWDYGYTF
j_call: TRBJ1-2
v_call: TRBV29-1
clone_size: -
d_call: TRBD1

cdr3_nt: TGTGCCAGTAGTATACCCGGGAGGGGCTACACCTTC
cdr3_aa: CASSIPGRGYTF
j_call: TRBJ1-2
v_call: TRBV19
clone_size: -
d_call: -